These 16 T cell receptor beta chains share one sample of origin, sequenced in a study of stem cell transplantation in POMP-related autoinflammatory disease (dated by TCRdb to about 2021). The intended sense of this specimen's time point label: before hematopoietic stem cell transplant. Receptors were amplified or captured by the immunoSEQ multiplex PCR assay. TCRdb provides this immuneACCESS table in a form limited to in-frame rearrangements. Some clones are lacking; in checked studies, under half of them reflect an unresolved V gene, and why the rest are absent is not known. This sample holds approximately 23,000 clones; more than 75% were observed only once. About 2.3% of the sample comes from the top ten. Sequencing was performed on CD4+ T cells from PBMCs, taken before stem cell transplantation. The receptors derive from a human donor with POMP-related autoinflammation and immune dysregulation (PRAID).

The chain has TRBV6-5 and TRBJ1-1; D is uncertain. This CDR3 is built from 15 residues. Trimming pared 4 bases from V and 1 base from J, leaving 13 bases between. Germline-derived CDR1 and CDR2 are MNHEY and SVGAGI. CDR3 sequence (DNA): TGTGCCAGCAGTTCTCTACCGATTCCGAACACTGAAGCTTTCTTT. Encoded protein: CASSSLPIPNTEAFF.

V gene TRBV27 combines with J gene TRBJ2-7; possible D gene TRBD2, 6 bases. The ends were cut back, 4 bases at V and 3 bases at J, with 16 bases in the middle. From germline, CDR1 is MNHEY and CDR2 SMNVEV (reference sequence). CDR3 length: 15 residues. The CDR3 spells CASSSPGLPHYEQYF. For the CDR3, the DNA is TGTGCCAGCAGTTCCCCGGGACTTCCCCACTACGAGCAGTACTTC.

The sample holds one count of this clone. The chain carries TRBV6-5 and TRBJ1-6, with D perhaps matching TRBD1 (5 bases). V lost 2 bases, J lost 6 bases, and 11 bases lay in between. Germline-derived CDR1 and CDR2 are MNHEY and SVGAGI. The CDR3 sequence is 15 residues long. CDR3 sequence: CASSYAGRVNSPLHF. DNA of the CDR3: TGTGCCAGCAGTTACGCAGGGAGGGTTAATTCACCCCTCCACTTT.

The V call is TRBV5-1, the J call TRBJ2-7; TRBD1 is a possible D gene (6 bases). The CDR3 consists of 15 residues. V was cut by 4 bases and J by 2 bases, with 16 bases left in between. From germline, CDR1 is SGHRS and CDR2 YFSETQ. In DNA, the CDR3 is TGCGCCAGCAGCACCTCACAGGGTATAACCTACGAGCAGTACTTC. Translating gives CASSTSQGITYEQYF.

This clone has more than one count but fewer than ten. The V call is TRBV5-1, the J call TRBJ1-6; D is uncertain. Germline CDR1 reads SGHRS; CDR2 reads YFSETQ. The CDR3 spans 13 residues. Trimming pared 7 bases from V and 5 bases from J, leaving 10 bases between. The CDR3 nucleotides are TGCGCCAGCGGGGTTACGGATAATTCACCCCTCCACTTT. Protein product: CASGVTDNSPLHF.

This rearrangement joins TRBV5-6 to TRBJ2-3, with D tentatively TRBD2 (5 bases). Germline V CDR1 and CDR2: SGHDT, YYEEEE. This CDR3 spans 16 amino acids. The V end lost 2 bases, the J end lost 9 bases, and 22 bases lay between the germline ends. CDR3 region: CASSFPWELDENTQYF. The CDR3 DNA sequence: TGTGCCAGCAGCTTCCCCTGGGAACTAGATGAGAACACGCAGTATTTT.

This clone was observed a single time. V usage is TRBV28 and J usage is TRBJ1-1; the match to TRBD1 covers 12 bases. With 5 bases clipped from V and 5 bases from J, the junction kept 9 bases outside the gene matches. Germline lookup yields CDR1 MDHEN and CDR2 SYDVKM. CDR3 length: 16 residues. CDR3 coding DNA: TGTGCCAGCAGTACCCTAGGGGACAGGGGGCTGACTGAAGCTTTCTTT. Encoded protein: CASSTLGDRGLTEAFF.

The chain carries TRBV5-4 and TRBJ1-5, with a tentative D call TRBD1 (6 bases). Germline CDR1 and CDR2: SGHNT and YYREEE (reference sequence). V dropped 0 bases and J dropped 5 bases, with 12 bases sitting between them. This CDR3 region has 15 residues. DNA of the CDR3: TGTGCCAGCAGCTTGGGGTACAGGGCTGATCAGCCCCAGCATTTT. Encoded protein: CASSLGYRADQPQHF.

The chain carries TRBV2 and TRBJ1-4, with no clear D. Germline V gives CDR1 SNHLY, CDR2 FYNNEI. The CDR3 contains 13 residues. The V end was cut by 7 bases, the J end by 7 bases, with 13 bases between. The CDR3 region has the DNA TGTGCCAGCACAGGACGGGCCGGTGAAAAACTGTTTTTT. Translation: CASTGRAGEKLFF.

This chain connects TRBV28 to TRBJ2-2, with D possibly TRBD2 on 6 matching bases. The CDR3 is 15 residues long. CDR1 is MDHEN, CDR2 SYDVKM, per germline. The V gene lost 7 bases and the J gene lost 4 bases, with 16 bases spanning the gap. CDR3 bases: TGTGCCAGCATCAGGTCCCTGGGGGGCACCGGGGAGCTGTTTTTT. As protein: CASIRSLGGTGELFF.

CDR3 nucleotide sequence: TGTGCCAGCAGTTTATCCCCTGGGACCGTACGCACAGATACGCAGTATTTT. It encodes CASSLSPGTVRTDTQYF. The chain combines TRBV28 with TRBJ2-3; possibly TRBD1 or TRBD2 for D (5 bases each). Per the germline V gene, CDR1 is MDHEN and CDR2 is SYDVKM. The CDR3 has 17 residues. Trimming shortened V by 1 base and J by 1 base, and 15 bases separated the two germline ends.

The chain has TRBV7-9 and TRBJ1-2, with unresolved D. CDR3 length: 12 residues. Between the trimmed V and J ends, which lost 3 bases and 6 bases, there was a span of 8 bases. Germline loops: CDR1 SEHNR, CDR2 FQNEAQ (reference sequence). CDR3 sequence (DNA): TGTGCCAGCAGCTTTCAAGGGAATGGCTACACCTTC. This codes for CASSFQGNGYTF.

The CDR3 loop is CATSRGGTWDYGYTF. DNA for the CDR3: TGTGCCACCAGCCGTGGAGGGACCTGGGACTATGGCTACACCTTC. The chain is built from TRBV15 and TRBJ1-2; a possible D gene is TRBD1 (5 bases). The CDR3 totals 15 residues. Germline assignment: CDR1 LNHNV and CDR2 YYDKDF (reference sequence). Trimming took 5 bases from V and 3 from J, leaving 16 bases between them.

The chain combines TRBV5-1 with TRBJ2-5, with D unclear. This CDR3 contains 14 residues. Germline CDR1 is SGHRS and CDR2 is YFSETQ. Trimming stripped 4 bases from V and 4 bases from J, with 14 bases between. CDR3 in amino acids: CASSPLRLGETQYF. CDR3 nucleotides: TGCGCCAGCAGCCCATTGAGGTTGGGAGAGACCCAGTACTTC. The whole variable domain, remainder taken from reference TRBV5-1 and TRBJ2-5, is KAGVTQTPRYLIKTRGQQVTLSCSPISGHRSVSWYQQTPGQGLQFLFEYFSETQRNKGNFPGRFSGRQFSNSRSEMNVSTLELGDSALYLCASSPLRLGETQYFGPGTRLLVL.

CDR3 DNA sequence: TGTGCCAGCTCACCACCCCCTAGCGGGGGATCGCGAGAGACCCAGTACTTC. This translates into CASSPPPSGGSRETQYF. This chain links TRBV18 with TRBJ2-5; 10 positions match TRBD2. V gave up 0 bases and J gave up 4 bases; unmatched junction bases: 8. Germline-derived CDR1 and CDR2 are KGHSH and LQKENI. This CDR3 comprises 17 residues.

The V call is TRBV10-3, the J call TRBJ1-1; D not resolved. Germline V gene data show CDR1 as ENHRY and CDR2 as SYGVKD. This CDR3 has 14 residues. The ends were cut back, 4 bases at V and 4 bases at J, with 13 bases in the middle. CDR3 DNA sequence: TGTGCCATCAGTGGGGTTGGCAGGAGCACTGAAGCTTTCTTT. This codes for CAISGVGRSTEAFF.